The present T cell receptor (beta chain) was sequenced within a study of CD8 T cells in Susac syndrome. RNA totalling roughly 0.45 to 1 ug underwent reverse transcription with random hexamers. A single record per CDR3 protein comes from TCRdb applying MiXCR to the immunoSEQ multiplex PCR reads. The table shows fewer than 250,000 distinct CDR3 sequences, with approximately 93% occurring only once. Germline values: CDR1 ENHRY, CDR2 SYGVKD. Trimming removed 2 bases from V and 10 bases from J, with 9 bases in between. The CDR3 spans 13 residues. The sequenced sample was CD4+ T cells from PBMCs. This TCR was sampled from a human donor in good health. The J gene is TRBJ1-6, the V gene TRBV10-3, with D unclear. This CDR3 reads CAISEVPPSPLHF. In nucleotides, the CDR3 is TGTGCCATCAGTGAGGTCCCCCCGTCACCCCTCCACTTT.